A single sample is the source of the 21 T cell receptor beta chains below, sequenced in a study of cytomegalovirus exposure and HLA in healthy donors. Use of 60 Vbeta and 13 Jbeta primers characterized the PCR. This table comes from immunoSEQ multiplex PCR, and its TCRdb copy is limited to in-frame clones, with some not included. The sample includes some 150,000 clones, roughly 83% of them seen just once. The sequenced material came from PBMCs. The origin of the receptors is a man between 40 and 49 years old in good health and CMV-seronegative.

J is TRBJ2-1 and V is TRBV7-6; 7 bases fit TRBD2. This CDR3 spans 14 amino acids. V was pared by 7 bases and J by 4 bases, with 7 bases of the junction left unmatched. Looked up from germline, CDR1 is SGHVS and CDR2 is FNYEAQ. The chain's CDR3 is CASMASGAYNEQFF. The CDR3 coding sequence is TGTGCCAGCATGGCGAGCGGGGCATACAATGAGCAGTTCTTC. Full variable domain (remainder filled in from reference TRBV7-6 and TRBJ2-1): GAGVSQSPRYKVTKRGQDVALRCDPISGHVSLYWYRQALGQGPEFLTYFNYEAQQDKSGLPNDRFSAERPEGSISTLTIQRTEQRDSAMYRCASMASGAYNEQFFGPGTRLTVL.

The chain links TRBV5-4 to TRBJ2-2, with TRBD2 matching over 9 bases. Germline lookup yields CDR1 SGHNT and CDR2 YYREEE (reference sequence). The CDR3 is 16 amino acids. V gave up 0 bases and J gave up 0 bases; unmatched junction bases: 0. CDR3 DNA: TGTGCCAGCAGCTTGGGGACTAGCGCGAACACCGGGGAGCTGTTTTTT. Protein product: CASSLGTSANTGELFF.

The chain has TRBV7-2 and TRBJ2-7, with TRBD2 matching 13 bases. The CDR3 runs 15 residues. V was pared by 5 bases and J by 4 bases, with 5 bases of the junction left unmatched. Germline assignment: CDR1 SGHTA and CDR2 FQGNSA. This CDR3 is CASSVGLAGVYEQYF. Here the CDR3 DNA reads TGTGCCAGCAGCGTCGGACTAGCGGGAGTATACGAGCAGTACTTC.

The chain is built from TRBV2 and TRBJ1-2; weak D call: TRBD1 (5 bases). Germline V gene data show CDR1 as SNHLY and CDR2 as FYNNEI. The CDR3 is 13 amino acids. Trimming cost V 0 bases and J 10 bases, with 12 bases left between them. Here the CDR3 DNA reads TGTGCCAGCAGTGAAGCGGGGGAGGGTTCCTACACCTTC. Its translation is CASSEAGEGSYTF.

The CDR3 spells CASSRTNTGELFF. The CDR3 DNA follows: TGTGCCAGCAGTAGGACAAACACCGGGGAGCTGTTTTTT. V gene TRBV6-1 combines with J gene TRBJ2-2; TRBD1 is a possible D gene (5 bases). CDR1 MNHNS and CDR2 SASEGT come from the germline V gene. Trimming shortened V by 5 bases and J by 2 bases, and 6 bases separated the two germline ends. The CDR3 has 13 residues.

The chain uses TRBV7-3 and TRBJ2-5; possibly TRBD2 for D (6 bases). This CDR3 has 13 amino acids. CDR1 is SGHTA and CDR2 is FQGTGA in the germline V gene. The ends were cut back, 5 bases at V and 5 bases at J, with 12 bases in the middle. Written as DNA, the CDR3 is TGTGCCAGCAGCACGGACTATTGGGAGACCCAGTACTTC. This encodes CASSTDYWETQYF.

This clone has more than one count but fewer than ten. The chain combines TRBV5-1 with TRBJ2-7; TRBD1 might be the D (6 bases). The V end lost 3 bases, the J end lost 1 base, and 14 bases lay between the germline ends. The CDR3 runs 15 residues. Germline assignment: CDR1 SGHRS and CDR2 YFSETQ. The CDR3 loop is CASSYSMGQSYEQYF. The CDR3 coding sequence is TGCGCCAGCAGCTACTCGATGGGACAATCCTACGAGCAGTACTTC.

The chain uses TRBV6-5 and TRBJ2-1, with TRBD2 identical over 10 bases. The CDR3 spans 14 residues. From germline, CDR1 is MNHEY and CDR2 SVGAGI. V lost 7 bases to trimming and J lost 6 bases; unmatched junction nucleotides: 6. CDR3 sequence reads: CASTISGGANEQFF. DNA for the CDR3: TGTGCCAGCACCATAAGCGGGGGGGCCAATGAGCAGTTCTTC.

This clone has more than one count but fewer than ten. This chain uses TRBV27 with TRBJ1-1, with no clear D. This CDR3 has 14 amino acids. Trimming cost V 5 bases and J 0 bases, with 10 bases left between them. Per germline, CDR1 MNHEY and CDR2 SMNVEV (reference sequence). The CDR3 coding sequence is TGTGCCAGCAGTATGAGAGCTATGAACACTGAAGCTTTCTTT. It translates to CASSMRAMNTEAFF.

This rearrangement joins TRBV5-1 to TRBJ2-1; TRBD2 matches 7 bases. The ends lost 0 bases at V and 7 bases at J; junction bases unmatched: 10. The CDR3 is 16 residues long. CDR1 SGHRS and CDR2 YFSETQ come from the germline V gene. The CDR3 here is CASSLGLAALLNEQFF. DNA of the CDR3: TGCGCCAGCAGCTTGGGCCTAGCGGCCCTCCTTAATGAGCAGTTCTTC. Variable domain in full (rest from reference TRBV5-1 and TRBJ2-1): KAGVTQTPRYLIKTRGQQVTLSCSPISGHRSVSWYQQTPGQGLQFLFEYFSETQRNKGNFPGRFSGRQFSNSRSEMNVSTLELGDSALYLCASSLGLAALLNEQFFGPGTRLTVL.

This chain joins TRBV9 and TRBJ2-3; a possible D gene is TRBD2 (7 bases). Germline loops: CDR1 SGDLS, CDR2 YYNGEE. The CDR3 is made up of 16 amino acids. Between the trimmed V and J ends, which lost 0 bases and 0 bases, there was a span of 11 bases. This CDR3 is CASSVEAGHSTDTQYF. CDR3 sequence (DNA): TGTGCCAGCAGCGTAGAAGCGGGACATAGCACAGATACGCAGTATTTT.

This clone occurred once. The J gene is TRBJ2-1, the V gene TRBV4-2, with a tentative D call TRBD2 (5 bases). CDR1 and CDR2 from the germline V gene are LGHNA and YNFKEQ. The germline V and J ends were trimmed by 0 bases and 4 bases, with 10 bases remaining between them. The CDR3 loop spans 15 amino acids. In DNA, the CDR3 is TGTGCCAGCAGCCAAGAGGACTTTCAGTACAATGAGCAGTTCTTC. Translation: CASSQEDFQYNEQFF.

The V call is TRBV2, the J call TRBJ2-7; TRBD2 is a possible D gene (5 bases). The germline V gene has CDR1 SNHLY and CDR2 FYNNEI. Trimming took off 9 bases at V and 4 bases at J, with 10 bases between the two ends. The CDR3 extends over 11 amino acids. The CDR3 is CASKRGYEQYF. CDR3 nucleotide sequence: TGTGCCAGTAAACGGGGTTACGAGCAGTACTTC.

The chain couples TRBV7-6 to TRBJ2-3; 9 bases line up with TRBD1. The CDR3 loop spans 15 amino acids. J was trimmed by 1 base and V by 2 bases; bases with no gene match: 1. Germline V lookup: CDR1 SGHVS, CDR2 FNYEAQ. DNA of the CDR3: TGTGCCAGCAGCTTAAGGGACAGGGGCACAGATACGCAGTATTTT. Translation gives CASSLRDRGTDTQYF.

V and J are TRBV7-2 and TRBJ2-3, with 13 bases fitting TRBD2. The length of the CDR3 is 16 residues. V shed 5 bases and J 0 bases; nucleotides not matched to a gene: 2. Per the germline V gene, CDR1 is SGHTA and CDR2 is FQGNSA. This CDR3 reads CASSRGLAGSTDTQYF. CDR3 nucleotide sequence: TGTGCCAGCAGCCGGGGACTAGCGGGAAGCACAGATACGCAGTATTTT. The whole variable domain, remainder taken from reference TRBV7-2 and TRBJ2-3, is GAGVSQSPSNKVTEKGKDVELRCDPISGHTALYWYRQSLGQGLEFLIYFQGNSAPDKSGLPSDRFSAERTGGSVSTLTIQRTQQEDSAVYLCASSRGLAGSTDTQYFGPGTRLTVL.

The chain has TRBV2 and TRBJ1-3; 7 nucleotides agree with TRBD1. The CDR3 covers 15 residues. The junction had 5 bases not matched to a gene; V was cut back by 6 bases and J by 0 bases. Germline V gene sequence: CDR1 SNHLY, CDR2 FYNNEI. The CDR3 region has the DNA TGTGCCAGCAGGGACAGGACTTACTCTGGAAACACCATATATTTT. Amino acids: CASRDRTYSGNTIYF.

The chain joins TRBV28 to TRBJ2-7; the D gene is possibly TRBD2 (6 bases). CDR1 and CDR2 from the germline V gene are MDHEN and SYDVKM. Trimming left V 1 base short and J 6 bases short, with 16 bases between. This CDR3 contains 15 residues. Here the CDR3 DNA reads TGTGCCAGCAGTTTATCTGTCGGGAGTGAGTTCGAGCAGTACTTC. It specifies CASSLSVGSEFEQYF.

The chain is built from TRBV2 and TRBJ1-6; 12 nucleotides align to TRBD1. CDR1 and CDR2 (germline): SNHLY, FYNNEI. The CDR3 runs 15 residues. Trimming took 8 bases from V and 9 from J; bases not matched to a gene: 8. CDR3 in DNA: TGTGCCAGCGGGACAGGGGGCGGCATGCTTTCACCCCTCCACTTT. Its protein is CASGTGGGMLSPLHF.

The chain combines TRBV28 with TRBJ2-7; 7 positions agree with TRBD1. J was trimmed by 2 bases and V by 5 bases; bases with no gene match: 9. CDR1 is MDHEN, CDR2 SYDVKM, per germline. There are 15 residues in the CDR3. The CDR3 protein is CASSSYDRATYEQYF. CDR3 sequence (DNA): TGTGCCAGCAGTAGCTACGACAGGGCCACCTACGAGCAGTACTTC.

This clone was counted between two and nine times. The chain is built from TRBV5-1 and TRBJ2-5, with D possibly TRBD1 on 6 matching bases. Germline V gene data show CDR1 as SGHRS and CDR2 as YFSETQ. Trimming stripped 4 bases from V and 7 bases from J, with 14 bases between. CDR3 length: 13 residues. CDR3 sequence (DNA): TGCGCCAGCAGCCTAAACAGGGAAGGGACCCAGTACTTC. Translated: CASSLNREGTQYF.

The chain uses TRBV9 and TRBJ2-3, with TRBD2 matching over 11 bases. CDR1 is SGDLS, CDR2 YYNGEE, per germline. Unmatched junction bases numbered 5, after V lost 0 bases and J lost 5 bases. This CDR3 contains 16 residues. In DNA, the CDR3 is TGTGCCAGCAGCGTAGCTATTAGCGGGGGGGAAGATACGCAGTATTTT. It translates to CASSVAISGGEDTQYF.